These T cell receptor beta chains were read from a single sample in a study of cytomegalovirus exposure and HLA in healthy donors. Profiling relied on immunoSEQ multiplex PCR, and the TCRdb table lists in-frame clones only, not all of them. The repertoire consists of roughly 81,000 clones, with roughly 85% occurring once and the leading ten covering around 2.5%. The material sequenced was PBMCs. The receptors come from a young man in good health and CMV-seronegative. Both conserved end residues are part of each CDR3. The D gene is left open where the match is weak. The size entry is marked missing in some rows and otherwise reads once, few, many or a size class.

j_gene: TRBJ1-1; abundance: .; d_gene: TRBD1; len: 14; v_gene: TRBV7-6; CDR3nt: TGTGCCAGCAGTCGGGACAGAACGGGCACTGAAGCTTTCTTT; CDR3aa: CASSRDRTGTEAFF
j_gene: TRBJ1-5; abundance: few; d_gene: .; len: 13; v_gene: TRBV6-5; CDR3nt: TGTGCCAGCAGACAGGGAGACAATCAGCCCCAGCATTTT; CDR3aa: CASRQGDNQPQHF
j_gene: TRBJ2-3; abundance: few; d_gene: TRBD2; len: 16; v_gene: TRBV4-1; CDR3nt: TGCGCCCGCAGCCAAGAACGACTAGCGGGGACAGATACGCAGTATTTT; CDR3aa: CARSQERLAGTDTQYF
j_gene: TRBJ2-2; abundance: .; d_gene: .; len: 14; v_gene: TRBV6-5; CDR3nt: TGTGCCAGCAGTTACCAACAGATCACCGGGGAGCTGTTTTTT; CDR3aa: CASSYQQITGELFF
j_gene: TRBJ2-2; abundance: .; d_gene: .; len: 14; v_gene: TRBV7-7; CDR3nt: TGTGCTAGCAGATCTAGCGCAATCACCGGGGAGCTGTTTTTT; CDR3aa: CASRSSAITGELFF
j_gene: TRBJ1-3; abundance: .; d_gene: .; len: 13; v_gene: TRBV5-4; CDR3nt: TGTGCCAGCAGCTTTCCAGCTGGAAACACCATATATTTT; CDR3aa: CASSFPAGNTIYF
j_gene: TRBJ1-6; abundance: few; d_gene: TRBD1; len: 15; v_gene: TRBV6-1; CDR3nt: TGTGCCGGGGGACAGGGACAGTCCTATAATTCACCCCTCCACTTT; CDR3aa: CAGGQGQSYNSPLHF
j_gene: TRBJ2-7; abundance: .; d_gene: TRBD2; len: 15; v_gene: TRBV7-2; CDR3nt: TGTGCCAGCAGCTATCCGGGACTAAGAGGCTACGAGCAGTACTTC; CDR3aa: CASSYPGLRGYEQYF
j_gene: TRBJ1-1; abundance: .; d_gene: .; len: 12; v_gene: TRBV30; CDR3nt: TGTGCCTGGAGCAGGTTGAACACTGAAGCTTTCTTT; CDR3aa: CAWSRLNTEAFF
j_gene: TRBJ1-1; abundance: .; d_gene: .; len: 15; v_gene: TRBV7-9; CDR3nt: TGTGCCAGCAGCTCCGCCGGGACTACGAACACTGAAGCTTTCTTT; CDR3aa: CASSSAGTTNTEAFF
j_gene: TRBJ2-5; abundance: .; d_gene: .; len: 13; v_gene: TRBV29-1; CDR3nt: TGCAGCGTTGAGGGGGCCAGCCAAGAGACCCAGTACTTC; CDR3aa: CSVEGASQETQYF
j_gene: TRBJ2-7; abundance: .; d_gene: TRBD1; len: 15; v_gene: TRBV7-2; CDR3nt: TGTGCCAGCAGCTGGGACAGGGGTGGCTACTACGAGCAGTACTTC; CDR3aa: CASSWDRGGYYEQYF
j_gene: TRBJ1-2; abundance: .; d_gene: TRBD1; len: 16; v_gene: TRBV9; CDR3nt: TGTGCCAGCAGCGGAGGCCCGGGACAGGGGGTAGGCGGCTACACCTTC; CDR3aa: CASSGGPGQGVGGYTF
j_gene: TRBJ2-1; abundance: .; d_gene: TRBD2; len: 15; v_gene: TRBV6-5; CDR3nt: TGTGCCAGCAGTTCCCCTGGGACTAGCGGGATATGGCAGTTCTTC; CDR3aa: CASSSPGTSGIWQFF
j_gene: TRBJ1-1; abundance: .; d_gene: TRBD1; len: 15; v_gene: TRBV27; CDR3nt: TGTGCCAGCAGTTCAGCCCCGACAGGGGCCCATACAGCTTTCTTT; CDR3aa: CASSSAPTGAHTAFF
j_gene: TRBJ2-7; abundance: .; d_gene: .; len: 14; v_gene: TRBV6-5; CDR3nt: TGTGCCAGCAGTTACTCTACAGCAGCCTACGAGCAGTACTTC; CDR3aa: CASSYSTAAYEQYF
j_gene: TRBJ2-3; abundance: few; d_gene: TRBD2; len: 14; v_gene: TRBV6-4; CDR3nt: TGTGCCAGCAGTGACGCGGGGGGCACAGATACGCAGTATTTT; CDR3aa: CASSDAGGTDTQYF
j_gene: TRBJ1-1; abundance: .; d_gene: TRBD1; len: 12; v_gene: TRBV5-6; CDR3nt: TGTGCCAGCTCAGGACAGGGCACTGAAGCTTTCTTT; CDR3aa: CASSGQGTEAFF
j_gene: TRBJ1-4; abundance: .; d_gene: .; len: 13; v_gene: TRBV15; CDR3nt: TGTGCCACCAGCAGAGATCATAATGAAAAACTGTTTTTT; CDR3aa: CATSRDHNEKLFF
j_gene: TRBJ2-7; abundance: .; d_gene: .; len: 16; v_gene: TRBV28; CDR3nt: TGTGCCAGCAGCCCTGCTGGGGCACAACGAGAGTACGAGCAGTACTTC; CDR3aa: CASSPAGAQREYEQYF
j_gene: TRBJ1-2; abundance: .; d_gene: .; len: 14; v_gene: TRBV27; CDR3nt: TGTGCCAGCGGCCCGGGTGGCGGAATCTATGGCTACACCTTC; CDR3aa: CASGPGGGIYGYTF
j_gene: TRBJ1-1; abundance: .; d_gene: .; len: 13; v_gene: TRBV30; CDR3nt: TGTGCCTGGAGTTCAGGGTGGAGCACTGAAGCTTTCTTT; CDR3aa: CAWSSGWSTEAFF
j_gene: TRBJ2-1; abundance: .; d_gene: TRBD1; len: 16; v_gene: TRBV5-6; CDR3nt: TGTGCCAGCAGCTTTTCAGGGGGCCCTCTTTACAATGAGCAGTTCTTC; CDR3aa: CASSFSGGPLYNEQFF
j_gene: TRBJ2-2; abundance: .; d_gene: .; len: 14; v_gene: TRBV25-1; CDR3nt: TGTGCCAGCAGTGAAAGAACATCCACCGGGGAGCTGTTTTTT; CDR3aa: CASSERTSTGELFF
j_gene: TRBJ2-7; abundance: .; d_gene: TRBD1; len: 14; v_gene: TRBV28; CDR3nt: TGTGCCAGCACCAAGACAGGGAAGGGACACGAGCAGTACTTC; CDR3aa: CASTKTGKGHEQYF
j_gene: TRBJ2-5; abundance: .; d_gene: TRBD1; len: 16; v_gene: TRBV30; CDR3nt: TGTGCCTGGAGTGTATGGGGACAGGGAATCCAAGAGACCCAGTACTTC; CDR3aa: CAWSVWGQGIQETQYF
j_gene: TRBJ1-2; abundance: .; d_gene: .; len: 16; v_gene: TRBV5-4; CDR3nt: TGTGCCAGCAGCTTGGGCCAGGGAGGGTATAACTATGGCTACACCTTC; CDR3aa: CASSLGQGGYNYGYTF
j_gene: TRBJ1-1; abundance: .; d_gene: TRBD1; len: 12; v_gene: TRBV29-1; CDR3nt: TGCAGCGTTGTAGACAGGGGATACGAAGCTTTCTTT; CDR3aa: CSVVDRGYEAFF
j_gene: TRBJ1-2; abundance: .; d_gene: TRBD1; len: 17; v_gene: TRBV5-1; CDR3nt: TGCGCCAGCAGCTTGGATATCGACAGGGACGTGGACTATGGCTACACCTTC; CDR3aa: CASSLDIDRDVDYGYTF
j_gene: TRBJ1-5; abundance: .; d_gene: .; len: 15; v_gene: TRBV5-1; CDR3nt: TGCGCCAGCAGCCTAACCGGGACAAAAAATCAGCCCCAGCATTTT; CDR3aa: CASSLTGTKNQPQHF
j_gene: TRBJ2-1; abundance: .; d_gene: .; len: 15; v_gene: TRBV9; CDR3nt: TGTGCCAGCAGCGTAGTGGTTAGCTCCTACAATGAGCAGTTCTTC; CDR3aa: CASSVVVSSYNEQFF
j_gene: TRBJ1-1; abundance: once; d_gene: .; len: 12; v_gene: TRBV19; CDR3nt: TGTGCCAGTAGTTTTGGACAGTTTGAAGCTTTCTTT; CDR3aa: CASSFGQFEAFF
j_gene: TRBJ2-6; abundance: .; d_gene: TRBD1; len: 15; v_gene: TRBV6-5; CDR3nt: TGTGCCAGCAGTCCACAGGGGACTGGGGCCAACGTCCTGACTTTC; CDR3aa: CASSPQGTGANVLTF
j_gene: TRBJ1-2; abundance: .; d_gene: .; len: 13; v_gene: TRBV7-2; CDR3nt: TGTGCCAGCAGCTCGGAGGGAGGGGTTGGCTACACCTTC; CDR3aa: CASSSEGGVGYTF
j_gene: TRBJ1-2; abundance: .; d_gene: .; len: 15; v_gene: TRBV19; CDR3nt: TGTGCCAGTAGTTTAGAATTGACAGGCTCGTATGGCTACACCTTC; CDR3aa: CASSLELTGSYGYTF
j_gene: TRBJ2-2; abundance: few; d_gene: .; len: 14; v_gene: TRBV5-1; CDR3nt: TGCGCCAGCAAGGCTAGCGACTACACCGGGGAGCTGTTTTTT; CDR3aa: CASKASDYTGELFF
j_gene: TRBJ1-4; abundance: once; d_gene: .; len: 14; v_gene: TRBV13; CDR3nt: TGTGCCAGCAGCTTAAGTCTACCTAATGAAAAACTGTTTTTT; CDR3aa: CASSLSLPNEKLFF
j_gene: TRBJ2-5; abundance: .; d_gene: .; len: 15; v_gene: TRBV7-2; CDR3nt: TGTGCCAGCAGCTATCGAGGGGCGGGACAAGAGACCCAGTACTTC; CDR3aa: CASSYRGAGQETQYF
j_gene: TRBJ1-3; abundance: .; d_gene: .; len: 11; v_gene: TRBV29-1; CDR3nt: TGCAGCGTTGCTTCTGGAAACACCATATATTTT; CDR3aa: CSVASGNTIYF
j_gene: TRBJ2-3; abundance: .; d_gene: .; len: 15; v_gene: TRBV7-2; CDR3nt: TGTGCCAGCAGCCAATTGGGATCGGGGTTGGATACGCAGTATTTT; CDR3aa: CASSQLGSGLDTQYF
j_gene: TRBJ1-4; abundance: .; d_gene: TRBD1; len: 12; v_gene: TRBV7-2; CDR3nt: TGTGCCAGCAGCTCGGACAGGGAAAAACTGTTTTTT; CDR3aa: CASSSDREKLFF
j_gene: TRBJ1-1; abundance: .; d_gene: TRBD1; len: 15; v_gene: TRBV6-6; CDR3nt: TGTGCCAGCAGTTACGCCAGGGGGGCGAACACTGAAGCTTTCTTT; CDR3aa: CASSYARGANTEAFF
j_gene: TRBJ1-2; abundance: .; d_gene: .; len: 14; v_gene: TRBV7-9; CDR3nt: TGTGCCAGCAGCTTAGTCGAGGCGGACTATGGCTACACCTTC; CDR3aa: CASSLVEADYGYTF
j_gene: TRBJ2-5; abundance: .; d_gene: TRBD2; len: 17; v_gene: TRBV9; CDR3nt: TGTGCCAGCAGCGTCGGGACTAGCGGGGGGACCCAAGAGACCCAGTACTTC; CDR3aa: CASSVGTSGGTQETQYF
j_gene: TRBJ1-2; abundance: .; d_gene: .; len: 16; v_gene: TRBV7-2; CDR3nt: TGTGCCAGCAGCCCTCCCGAACTTTATAGGGGAGGAGGCTACACCTTC; CDR3aa: CASSPPELYRGGGYTF
j_gene: TRBJ1-1; abundance: .; d_gene: .; len: 14; v_gene: TRBV5-1; CDR3nt: TGCGCCAGCAGCTTGGAACAATTGAACACTGAAGCTTTCTTT; CDR3aa: CASSLEQLNTEAFF
j_gene: TRBJ2-1; abundance: once; d_gene: .; len: 14; v_gene: TRBV5-1; CDR3nt: TGCGCCAGCAGCCCCGGACAGAGTTACAATGAGCAGTTCTTC; CDR3aa: CASSPGQSYNEQFF
j_gene: TRBJ2-7; abundance: .; d_gene: .; len: 15; v_gene: TRBV6-5; CDR3nt: TGTGCCAGCAGCCCTACCCACCCGTCCTCCTACGAGCAGTACTTC; CDR3aa: CASSPTHPSSYEQYF
j_gene: TRBJ1-1; abundance: .; d_gene: TRBD1; len: 15; v_gene: TRBV6-6; CDR3nt: TGTGCCAGCAGTACAGGACAGGTCGCGAACACTGAAGCTTTCTTT; CDR3aa: CASSTGQVANTEAFF
j_gene: TRBJ2-1; abundance: .; d_gene: TRBD1; len: 15; v_gene: TRBV7-9; CDR3nt: TGTGCCAGCAGCTTAGTTTTAAGGACAGGATATGAGCAGTTCTTC; CDR3aa: CASSLVLRTGYEQFF